This entry lists 10 T cell receptor beta chains sequenced from one sample in a study of beta chain features in type 1 diabetes. TCRB transcripts that were expressed got sequenced, as all of the isolated RNA had been reverse transcribed. TCRdb's copy holds only in-frame clones and misses some; the assay was immunoSEQ multiplex PCR. Of around 350,000 clones in the sample, roughly 13% were seen once. Sequenced material: naive CD4+ T cells from blood. The receptor source for this set is a man younger than 35 in good health.

The chain recombines TRBV9 with TRBJ2-3; 9 bases map to TRBD1. Germline V lookup: CDR1 SGDLS, CDR2 YYNGEE. The trim removed 2 bases at V and 5 bases at J, leaving 3 bases unmatched. The CDR3 length is 14 residues. Here the CDR3 reads CASSVTGGVDTQYF. CDR3 in DNA: TGTGCCAGCAGCGTGACAGGGGGAGTAGATACGCAGTATTTT.

The chain carries TRBV2 and TRBJ2-1, with 12 bases that match TRBD2. Germline V gene sequence: CDR1 SNHLY, CDR2 FYNNEI. The CDR3 contains 16 residues. Trimming removed 6 bases from V and 4 bases from J; junction bases left unmatched: 7. The CDR3 is CASSTSGRRQYNEQFF. The CDR3 DNA follows: TGTGCCAGCAGCACTAGCGGGAGGAGGCAGTACAATGAGCAGTTCTTC.

This clone was recorded once. The chain is built from TRBV18 and TRBJ1-2, with TRBD1 identical over 10 bases. Germline V CDR1 and CDR2: KGHSH, LQKENI. This CDR3 contains 15 residues. V trimming: 4 bases; J trimming: 8 bases; junction bases outside the gene matches: 10. In nucleotides, the CDR3 is TGTGCCAGCTCACGGTCTACCGGGACAGGGGAAGGCTACACCTTC. Translation: CASSRSTGTGEGYTF. The variable domain in full, completed from reference TRBV18 and TRBJ1-2, reads NAGVMQNPRHLVRRRGQEARLRCSPMKGHSHVYWYRQLPEEGLKFMVYLQKENIIDESGMPKERFSAEFPKEGPSILRIQQVVRGDSAAYFCASSRSTGTGEGYTFGSGTRLTVV.

J is TRBJ2-7 and V is TRBV7-9; 12 bases line up with TRBD1. In germline, CDR1 is SEHNR, CDR2 FQNEAQ (reference sequence). This CDR3 is 14 amino acids long. Germline trimming cut 4 bases from V and 6 bases from J; bases unmatched to any gene: 4. CDR3 amino acids: CASSWDRGRSEQYF. In DNA, the CDR3 is TGTGCCAGCAGCTGGGACAGGGGGCGAAGCGAGCAGTACTTC.

In this sample, this clone turned up a few times. CDR3 amino acids: CASSLVDKANTEAFF. DNA of the CDR3: TGCGCCAGCAGCTTGGTCGATAAAGCGAACACTGAAGCTTTCTTT. The rearrangement links TRBV5-1 to TRBJ1-1, with unresolved D. V was trimmed by 0 bases and J by 1 base, leaving 10 bases between them. The CDR3 runs to 15 residues. Germline V gene sequence: CDR1 SGHRS, CDR2 YFSETQ.

The V and J genes are TRBV7-8 and TRBJ1-5; 7 nucleotides line up with TRBD1. CDR1 and CDR2 from the germline V gene are SGHVS and FQNEAQ. Losses at the gene ends were 1 base for V and 5 bases for J; bases not matched to a gene: 5. The CDR3 is 15 residues long. The CDR3 region is CASSLVRGLDQPQHF. CDR3 sequence (DNA): TGTGCCAGCAGCTTAGTTAGGGGGCTTGATCAGCCCCAGCATTTT. The full variable domain, completed using reference TRBV7-8 and TRBJ1-5, is GAGVSQSPRYKVAKRGQDVALRCDPISGHVSLFWYQQALGQGPEFLTYFQNEAQLDKSGLPSDRFFAERPEGSVSTLKIQRTQQEDSAVYLCASSLVRGLDQPQHFGDGTRLSIL.

This clone was seen more than once but under ten times. The rearrangement joins TRBV18 to TRBJ1-2, with 7 bases aligning to TRBD1. Germline trimming cut 3 bases from V and 5 bases from J; bases unmatched to any gene: 3. Germline V CDR1 and CDR2: KGHSH, LQKENI. The CDR3 length is 13 residues. In DNA form, the CDR3 reads TGTGCCAGCTCACCGGACAGGCGTTATGGCTACACCTTC. Translation gives CASSPDRRYGYTF.

This clone was seen more than once but under ten times. The gene calls are TRBV28 and TRBJ2-4, with D hard to call. CDR3 length equals 17 residues. The germline gives CDR1 MDHEN, CDR2 SYDVKM. V was shortened by 3 bases and J by 0 bases, with 15 bases between the two germline ends. DNA for the CDR3: TGTGCCAGCAGTTTCCGCATTCTTTCGGTAGCCAAAAACATTCAGTACTTC. Its translation is CASSFRILSVAKNIQYF.

The rearrangement joins TRBV10-3 to TRBJ2-3, with D hard to call. The CDR3 runs to 15 residues. CDR1 is ENHRY and CDR2 is SYGVKD in the germline V gene. V was cut by 6 bases and J by 4 bases, with 17 bases left in between. DNA of the CDR3: TGTGCCATCAGGGCAGCCCAACCAGGTTCAGATACGCAGTATTTT. Its protein is CAIRAAQPGSDTQYF.

The sample holds a few counts of this clone. The chain carries TRBV7-2 and TRBJ1-2; D unresolved. With 2 bases removed from V and 2 bases from J, the gap between germline ends came to 9 bases. CDR3 length: 14 residues. The germline gives CDR1 SGHTA, CDR2 FQGNSA. This CDR3 is CASSLTAPNYGYTF. CDR3 DNA: TGTGCCAGCAGCTTAACAGCCCCAAACTATGGCTACACCTTC. The full variable domain, with the rest looked up from reference TRBV7-2 and TRBJ1-2, is GAGVSQSPSNKVTEKGKDVELRCDPISGHTALYWYRQSLGQGLEFLIYFQGNSAPDKSGLPSDRFSAERTGGSVSTLTIQRTQQEDSAVYLCASSLTAPNYGYTFGSGTRLTVV.